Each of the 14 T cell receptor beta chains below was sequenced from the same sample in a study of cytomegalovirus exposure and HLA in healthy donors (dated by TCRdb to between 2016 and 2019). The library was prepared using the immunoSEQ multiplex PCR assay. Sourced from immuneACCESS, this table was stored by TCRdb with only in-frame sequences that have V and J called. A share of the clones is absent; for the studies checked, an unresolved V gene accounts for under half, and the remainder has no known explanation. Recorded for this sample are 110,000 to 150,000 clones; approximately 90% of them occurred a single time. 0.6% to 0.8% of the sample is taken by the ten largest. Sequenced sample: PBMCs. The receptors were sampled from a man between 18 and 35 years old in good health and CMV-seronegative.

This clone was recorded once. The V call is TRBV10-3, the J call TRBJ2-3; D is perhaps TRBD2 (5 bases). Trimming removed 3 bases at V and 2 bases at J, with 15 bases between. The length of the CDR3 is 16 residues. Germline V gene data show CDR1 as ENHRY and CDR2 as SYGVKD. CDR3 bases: TGTGCCATCAGTGATGTCAGCGGAAAGACCACAGATACGCAGTATTTT. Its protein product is CAISDVSGKTTDTQYF.

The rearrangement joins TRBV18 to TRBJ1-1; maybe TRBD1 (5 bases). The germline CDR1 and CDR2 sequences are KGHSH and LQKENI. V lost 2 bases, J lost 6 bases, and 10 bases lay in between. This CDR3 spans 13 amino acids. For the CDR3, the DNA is TGTGCCAGCTCACCAAGGGGCGCGGCTGAAGCTTTCTTT. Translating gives CASSPRGAAEAFF.

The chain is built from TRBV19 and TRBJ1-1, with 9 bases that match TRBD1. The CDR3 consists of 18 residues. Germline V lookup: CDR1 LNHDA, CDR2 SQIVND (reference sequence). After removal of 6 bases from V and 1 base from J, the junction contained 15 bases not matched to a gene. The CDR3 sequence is CASRKAPGQGAQNTEAFF. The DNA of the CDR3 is TGTGCCAGTAGAAAGGCTCCGGGACAGGGAGCCCAGAACACTGAAGCTTTCTTT.

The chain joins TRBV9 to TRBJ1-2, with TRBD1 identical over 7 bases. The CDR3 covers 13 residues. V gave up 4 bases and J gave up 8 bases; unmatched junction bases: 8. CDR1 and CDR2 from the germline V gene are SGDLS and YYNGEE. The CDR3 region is CASSSDRDRGYTF. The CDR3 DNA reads TGTGCCAGCAGCAGCGACAGGGATCGGGGCTACACCTTC.

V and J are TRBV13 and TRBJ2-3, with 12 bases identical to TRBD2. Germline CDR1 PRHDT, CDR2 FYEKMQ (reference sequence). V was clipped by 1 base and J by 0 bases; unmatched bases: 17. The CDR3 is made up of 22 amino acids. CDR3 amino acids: CASSLEGAVGTSGLSSTDTQYF. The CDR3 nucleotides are TGTGCCAGCAGCTTAGAGGGGGCGGTGGGGACTAGCGGGCTGTCTAGCACAGATACGCAGTATTTT.

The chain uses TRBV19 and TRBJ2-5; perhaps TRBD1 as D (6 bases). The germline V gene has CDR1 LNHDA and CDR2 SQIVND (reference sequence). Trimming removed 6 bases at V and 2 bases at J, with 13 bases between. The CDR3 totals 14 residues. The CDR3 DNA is TGTGCCAGTAGCAGGCAGGACAGACAAGAGACCCAGTACTTC. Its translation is CASSRQDRQETQYF.

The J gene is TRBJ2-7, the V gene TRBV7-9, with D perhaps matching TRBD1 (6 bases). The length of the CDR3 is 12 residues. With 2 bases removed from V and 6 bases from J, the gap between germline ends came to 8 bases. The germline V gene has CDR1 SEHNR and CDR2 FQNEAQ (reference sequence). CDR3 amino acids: CASSLTGREQYV. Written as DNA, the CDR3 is TGTGCCAGCAGCTTAACAGGGCGCGAGCAGTACGTC.

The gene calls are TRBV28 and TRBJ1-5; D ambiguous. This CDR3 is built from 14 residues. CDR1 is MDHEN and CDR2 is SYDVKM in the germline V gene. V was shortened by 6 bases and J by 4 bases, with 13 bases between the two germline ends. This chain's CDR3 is CASSPPPGNQPQHF. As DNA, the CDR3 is TGTGCCAGCAGCCCCCCGCCGGGGAATCAGCCCCAGCATTTT.

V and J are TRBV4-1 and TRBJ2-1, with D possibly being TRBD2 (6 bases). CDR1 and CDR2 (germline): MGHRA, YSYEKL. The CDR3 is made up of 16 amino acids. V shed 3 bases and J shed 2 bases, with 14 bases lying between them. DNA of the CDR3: TGCGCCAGCAGCCACCTTAGCGGAGGGCCCTACAATGAGCAGTTCTTC. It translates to CASSHLSGGPYNEQFF.

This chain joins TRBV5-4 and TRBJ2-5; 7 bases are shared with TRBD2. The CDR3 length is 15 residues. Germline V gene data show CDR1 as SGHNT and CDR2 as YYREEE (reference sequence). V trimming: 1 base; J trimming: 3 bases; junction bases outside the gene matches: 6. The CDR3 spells CASSLPGGREETQYF. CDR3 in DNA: TGTGCCAGCAGCTTGCCGGGGGGACGAGAAGAGACCCAGTACTTC.

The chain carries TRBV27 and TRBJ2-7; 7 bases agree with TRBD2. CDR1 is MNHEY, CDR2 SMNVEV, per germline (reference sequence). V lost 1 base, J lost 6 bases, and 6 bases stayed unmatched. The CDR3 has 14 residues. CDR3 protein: CASSLWGLRSEQYF. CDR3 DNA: TGTGCCAGCAGTTTATGGGGACTAAGAAGCGAGCAGTACTTC.

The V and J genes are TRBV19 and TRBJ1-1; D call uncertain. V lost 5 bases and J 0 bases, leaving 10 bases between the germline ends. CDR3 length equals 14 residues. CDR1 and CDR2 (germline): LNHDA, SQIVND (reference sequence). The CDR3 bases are TGTGCCAGTAGTTCCTTCGGGTTGAACACTGAAGCTTTCTTT. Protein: CASSSFGLNTEAFF. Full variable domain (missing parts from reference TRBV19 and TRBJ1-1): DGGITQSPKYLFRKEGQNVTLSCEQNLNHDAMYWYRQDPGQGLRLIYYSQIVNDFQKGDIAEGYSVSREKKESFPLTVTSAQKNPTAFYLCASSSFGLNTEAFFGQGTRLTVV.

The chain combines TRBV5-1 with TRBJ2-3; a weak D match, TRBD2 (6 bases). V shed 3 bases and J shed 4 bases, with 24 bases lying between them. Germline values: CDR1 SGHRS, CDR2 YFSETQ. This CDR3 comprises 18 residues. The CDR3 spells CASSSNMGGRRVADTQYF. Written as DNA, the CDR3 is TGCGCCAGCAGCTCAAACATGGGGGGACGGCGGGTTGCAGATACGCAGTATTTT.

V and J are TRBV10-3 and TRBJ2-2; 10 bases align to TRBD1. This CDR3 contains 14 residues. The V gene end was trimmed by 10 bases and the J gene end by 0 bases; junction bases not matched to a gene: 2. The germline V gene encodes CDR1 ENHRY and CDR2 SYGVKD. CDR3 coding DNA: TGTGCCACCGGACAGGGGGCGAACACCGGGGAGCTGTTTTTT. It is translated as CATGQGANTGELFF.